This T cell receptor beta chain appears in the sequencing data of a study of blood T cell repertoires in COVID-19. The overall study: The origin of the acute and convalescent COVID-19 samples was the United States, Italy and Spain. Sample material is recorded as cDNA or gDNA derived from T cells, B-cell-depleted T cells, or PBMCs.

The count of this clone is one. The CDR3 runs 16 residues. CDR1 is PRHDT and CDR2 is FYEKMQ in the germline V gene (reference sequence). V was trimmed by 8 bases and J by 3 bases, leaving 23 bases between them. The authors' processing: Amplification from reference gene primers served as the basis for estimated nucleated cell counts. Some clones are missing from TCRdb's copy, which holds only in-frame ones; the method was immunoSEQ multiplex PCR. The D gene and trimming were derived from the DNA, and the V and J assignments and clone size from that table. The table has about 21,000 clones, roughly nine tenths seen once.

This clonotype was obtained from a man in his sixties or seventies with acute or convalescent COVID-19. The sample consisted of peripheral blood. V gene TRBV13 combines with J gene TRBJ2-7; no clear D gene. CDR3 in amino acids: CASFPPVGGNYYEQYF. In nucleotides, the CDR3 is TGTGCCAGCTTTCCTCCCGTCGGCGGAAATTACTACGAGCAGTACTTC. Together with reference TRBV13 and TRBJ2-7, the CDR3 gives the full variable domain: AAGVIQSPRHLIKEKRETATLKCYPIPRHDTVYWYQQGPGQDPQFLISFYEKMQSDKGSIPDRFSAQQFSDYHSELNMSSLELGDSALYFCASFPPVGGNYYEQYFGPGTRLTVT.